This entry is about one T cell receptor (beta chain). This entry belongs to a study of blood T cell repertoires in COVID-19. Study overall: Acute and convalescent COVID-19 specimens originated in the United States, Italy and Spain. T cells, B-cell-depleted T cells, or PBMCs supplied cDNA or gDNA.

In the authors' workflow: Estimation of nucleated cell counts was performed using reference gene primer amplification. Assay: immunoSEQ multiplex PCR; the TCRdb copy retains only in-frame clones and omits some. D and trimming come from the DNA, and the V and J calls and clone size come from that table. The sample consists of 150,000 or so clones, 75% to 90% of them appearing once. With V trimmed by 6 bases and J by 4 bases, 11 bases remained unmatched. Looked up from germline, CDR1 is WNHNN and CDR2 is SYGVQD (reference sequence). This CDR3 contains 16 residues. Those enrolled in Seattle joined during active infection and were followed longitudinally afterward.

Specimen: peripheral blood. The chain joins TRBV10-1 to TRBJ2-2, with 7 positions matching TRBD2. The clonotype originates from a man between 18 and 29 years old with COVID-19, enrolled during active disease. CDR3: CASSRAGGSITGELFF. The CDR3 DNA reads as TGCGCCAGCAGCCGCGCGGGCGGGAGCATCACCGGGGAGCTGTTTTTT.